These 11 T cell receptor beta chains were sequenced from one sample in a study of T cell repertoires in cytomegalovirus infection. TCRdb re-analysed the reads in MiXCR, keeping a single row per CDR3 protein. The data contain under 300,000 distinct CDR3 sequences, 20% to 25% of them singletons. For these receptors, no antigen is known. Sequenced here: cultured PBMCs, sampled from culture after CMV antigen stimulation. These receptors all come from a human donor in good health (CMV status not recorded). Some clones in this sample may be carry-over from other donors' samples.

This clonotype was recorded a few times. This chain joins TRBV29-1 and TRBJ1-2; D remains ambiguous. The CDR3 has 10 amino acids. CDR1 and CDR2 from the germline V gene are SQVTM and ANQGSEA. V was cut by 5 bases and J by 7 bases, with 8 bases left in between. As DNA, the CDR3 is TGCAGCGTTCGAGACCCTGGCTACACCTTC. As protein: CSVRDPGYTF.

Written as DNA, the CDR3 is TGCAGTGCTAGAGTATCCTCAGGGAACACTGAAGCTTTCTTT. It yields the protein CSARVSSGNTEAFF. V usage is TRBV20-1 and J usage is TRBJ1-1; D not resolved. V dropped 1 base and J dropped 1 base, with 10 bases sitting between them. This CDR3 spans 14 amino acids. Germline V gene lookup returns CDR1 DFQATT and CDR2 SNEGSKA (reference sequence).

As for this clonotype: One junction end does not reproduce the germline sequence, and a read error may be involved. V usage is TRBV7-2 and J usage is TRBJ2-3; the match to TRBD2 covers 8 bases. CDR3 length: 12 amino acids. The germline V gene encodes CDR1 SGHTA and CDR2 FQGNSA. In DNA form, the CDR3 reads TGTGCCAGCAGCTTATCAGGTCTAGCGGGCCCCTTT. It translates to CASSLSGLAGPF. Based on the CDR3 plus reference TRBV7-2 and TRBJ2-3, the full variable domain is GAGVSQSPSNKVTEKGKDVELRCDPISGHTALYWYRQSLGQGLEFLIYFQGNSAPDKSGLPSDRFSAERTGGSVSTLTIQRTQQEDSAVYLCASSLSGLAGPFGPGTRLTVL.

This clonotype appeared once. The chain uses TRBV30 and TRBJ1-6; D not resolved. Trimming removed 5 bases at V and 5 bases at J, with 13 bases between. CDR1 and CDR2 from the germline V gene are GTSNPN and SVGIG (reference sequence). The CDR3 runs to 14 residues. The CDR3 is CAWVPGWNNSPLHF. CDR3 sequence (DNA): TGTGCCTGGGTACCGGGGTGGAATAATTCACCCCTCCACTTT.

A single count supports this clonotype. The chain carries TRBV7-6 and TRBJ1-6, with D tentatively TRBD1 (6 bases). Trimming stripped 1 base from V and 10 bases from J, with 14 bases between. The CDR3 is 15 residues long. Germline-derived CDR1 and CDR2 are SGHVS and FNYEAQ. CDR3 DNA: TGTGCCAGCAGCTTAGGCCCAGGGGAGAACTCACCCCTCCACTTT. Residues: CASSLGPGENSPLHF.

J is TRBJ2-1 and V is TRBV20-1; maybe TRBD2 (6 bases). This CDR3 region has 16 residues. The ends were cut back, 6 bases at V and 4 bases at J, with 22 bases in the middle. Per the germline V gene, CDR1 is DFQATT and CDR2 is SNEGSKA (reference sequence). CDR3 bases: TGCAGTGCCGTATTAAATAGACTAGAGAGTTACAATGAGCAGTTCTTC. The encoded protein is CSAVLNRLESYNEQFF.

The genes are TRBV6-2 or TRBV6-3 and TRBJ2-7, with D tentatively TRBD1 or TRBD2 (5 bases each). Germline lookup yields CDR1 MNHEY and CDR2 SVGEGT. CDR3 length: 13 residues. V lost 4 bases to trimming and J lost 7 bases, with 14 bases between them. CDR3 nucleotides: TGTGCCAGCAGTTTCCCCGGGACCGCAGAGCAGTACGTC. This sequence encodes CASSFPGTAEQYV.

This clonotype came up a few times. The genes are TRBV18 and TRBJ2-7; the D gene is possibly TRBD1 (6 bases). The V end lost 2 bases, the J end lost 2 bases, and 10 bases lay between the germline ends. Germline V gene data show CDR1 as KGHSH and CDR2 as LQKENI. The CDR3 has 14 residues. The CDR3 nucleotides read TGTGCCAGCTCACCAATAGGGACAACCTACGAGCAGTACTTC. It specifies CASSPIGTTYEQYF.

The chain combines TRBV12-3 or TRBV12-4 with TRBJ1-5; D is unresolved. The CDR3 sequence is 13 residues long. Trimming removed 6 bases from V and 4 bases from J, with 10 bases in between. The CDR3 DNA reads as TGTGCCAGCAGCCTAGGGTGGAATCAGCCCCAGCATTTT. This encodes CASSLGWNQPQHF.

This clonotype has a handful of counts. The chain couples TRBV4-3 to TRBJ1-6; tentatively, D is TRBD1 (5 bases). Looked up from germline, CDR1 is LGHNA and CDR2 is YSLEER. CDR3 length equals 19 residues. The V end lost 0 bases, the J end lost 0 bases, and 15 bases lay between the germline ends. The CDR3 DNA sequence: TGCGCCAGCAGCCAAGATAGGGACGGGGAGAGCTCCTATAATTCACCCCTCCACTTT. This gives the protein CASSQDRDGESSYNSPLHF.

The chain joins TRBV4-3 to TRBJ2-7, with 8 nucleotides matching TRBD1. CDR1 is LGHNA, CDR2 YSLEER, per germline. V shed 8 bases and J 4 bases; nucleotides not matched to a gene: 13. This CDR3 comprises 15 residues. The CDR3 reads CASPPQGALEYEQYV. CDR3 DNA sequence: TGCGCCAGCCCCCCTCAGGGGGCCCTCGAATACGAGCAGTACGTC.